This TCR beta chain was documented in a study of shared clonotypes between healthy human individuals. Turning to the study itself: Sampling drew on donors who were two women and a few men aged 18 to 49.

The germline V gene has CDR1 SGHRS and CDR2 YFSETQ. V was pared by 4 bases and J by 7 bases, with 8 bases of the junction left unmatched. The CDR3 spans 13 residues. The donor population consisted of healthy HIV-negative adults with no recent acute infections or vaccinations. Notes on the study in general: Among donors, sharing of clonotypes was expected to be affected by sequencing depth.

The run depth of the assay was deep. Generated by immunoSEQ multiplex PCR, the TCRdb table keeps only in-frame clones and is missing some. The data show around 430,000 clones, with 70% to 80% seen just once and under 15% held by the top ten. Turning to this clone: Its antigen is undetermined.

V and J are TRBV5-1 and TRBJ2-7; TRBD1 aligns across 7 bases. Sequencing input: PBMCs. The receptor comes from a woman in her thirties or forties in good health. Some clones in this sample may be carry-over from other donors' samples. The CDR3: CASSKRPGGEQYF. The CDR3 nucleotides read TGCGCCAGCAGCAAAAGGCCAGGGGGAGAGCAGTACTTC.